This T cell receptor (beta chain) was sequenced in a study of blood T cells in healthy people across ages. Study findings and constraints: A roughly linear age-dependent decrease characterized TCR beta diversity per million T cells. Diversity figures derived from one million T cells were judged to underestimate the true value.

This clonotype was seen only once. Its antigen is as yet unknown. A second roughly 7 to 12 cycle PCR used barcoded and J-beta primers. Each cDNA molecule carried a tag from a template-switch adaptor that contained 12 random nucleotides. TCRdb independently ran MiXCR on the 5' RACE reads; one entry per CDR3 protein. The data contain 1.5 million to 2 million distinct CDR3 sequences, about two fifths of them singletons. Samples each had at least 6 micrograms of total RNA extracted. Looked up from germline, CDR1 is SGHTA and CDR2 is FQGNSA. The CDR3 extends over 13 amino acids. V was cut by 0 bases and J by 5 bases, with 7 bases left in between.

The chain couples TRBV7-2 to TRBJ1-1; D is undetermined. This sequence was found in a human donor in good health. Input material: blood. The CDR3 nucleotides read TGTGCCAGCAGCTTAGCGTATACAACTGAAGCTTTCTTT. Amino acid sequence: CASSLAYTTEAFF. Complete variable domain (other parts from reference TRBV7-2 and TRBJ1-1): GAGVSQSPSNKVTEKGKDVELRCDPISGHTALYWYRQSLGQGLEFLIYFQGNSAPDKSGLPSDRFSAERTGGSVSTLTIQRTQQEDSAVYLCASSLAYTTEAFFGQGTRLTVV.